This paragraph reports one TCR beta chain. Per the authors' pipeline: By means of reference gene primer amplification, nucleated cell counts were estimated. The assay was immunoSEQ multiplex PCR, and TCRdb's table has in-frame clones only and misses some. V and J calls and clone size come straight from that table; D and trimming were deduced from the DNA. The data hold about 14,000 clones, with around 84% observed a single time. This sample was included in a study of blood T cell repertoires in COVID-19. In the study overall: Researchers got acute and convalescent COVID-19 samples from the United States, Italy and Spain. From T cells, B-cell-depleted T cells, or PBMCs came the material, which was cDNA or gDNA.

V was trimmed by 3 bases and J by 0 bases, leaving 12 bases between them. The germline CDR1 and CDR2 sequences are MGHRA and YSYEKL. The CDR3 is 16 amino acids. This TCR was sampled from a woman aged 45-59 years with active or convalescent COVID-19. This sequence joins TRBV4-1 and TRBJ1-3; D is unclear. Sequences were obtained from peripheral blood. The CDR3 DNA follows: TGCGCCAGCAGCCACCCAGGCCGCGACTCTGGAAACACCATATATTTT. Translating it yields CASSHPGRDSGNTIYF.